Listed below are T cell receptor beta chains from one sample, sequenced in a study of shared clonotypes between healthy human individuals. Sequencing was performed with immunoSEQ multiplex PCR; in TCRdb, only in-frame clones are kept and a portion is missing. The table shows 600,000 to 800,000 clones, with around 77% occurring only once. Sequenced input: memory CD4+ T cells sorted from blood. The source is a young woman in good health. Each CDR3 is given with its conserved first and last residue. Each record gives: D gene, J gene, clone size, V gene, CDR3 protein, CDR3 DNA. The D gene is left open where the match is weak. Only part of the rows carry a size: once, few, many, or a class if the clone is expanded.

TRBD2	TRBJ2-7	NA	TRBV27	CASSRVGPLGLAVYYEQYF	TGTGCCAGCAGTCGAGTCGGGCCCTTGGGACTAGCGGTTTACTACGAGCAGTACTTC
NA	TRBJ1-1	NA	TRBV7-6	CASSSDSYTEAFF	TGTGCCAGCAGCTCAGACAGCTACACTGAAGCTTTCTTT
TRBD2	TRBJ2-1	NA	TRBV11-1	CASRGLAGVDEQFF	TGTGCCAGCAGGGGACTAGCGGGAGTCGATGAGCAGTTCTTC
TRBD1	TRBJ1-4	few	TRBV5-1	CASSPSGTGAGGLDEKLFF	TGCGCCAGCAGCCCCTCCGGGACAGGGGCCGGAGGGTTAGATGAAAAACTGTTTTTT
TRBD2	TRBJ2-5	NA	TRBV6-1	CASSARGELQETQYF	TGTGCCAGCAGTGCCCGGGGGGAGCTCCAAGAGACCCAGTACTTC
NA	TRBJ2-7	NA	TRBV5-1	CASSLVGGEQYF	TGCGCCAGCAGCTTGGTCGGGGGCGAGCAGTACTTC
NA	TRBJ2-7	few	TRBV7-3	CASSLGGTAKQYF	TGTGCCAGCAGCTTAGGGGGGACAGCCAAGCAGTACTTC
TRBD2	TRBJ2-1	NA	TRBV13	CASSLFASGYNEQFF	TGTGCCAGCAGCTTATTCGCTAGCGGGTACAATGAGCAGTTCTTC
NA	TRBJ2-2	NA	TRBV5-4	CASSQDFNTGELFF	TGTGCCAGCAGCCAGGACTTTAACACCGGGGAGCTGTTTTTT
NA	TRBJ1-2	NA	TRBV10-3	CAISSRGDYGYTF	TGTGCCATCAGCTCGAGGGGGGACTATGGCTACACCTTC
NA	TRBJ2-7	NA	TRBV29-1	CSVSRGYRGRYEQYF	TGCAGCGTTTCAAGGGGGTATAGGGGTCGCTACGAGCAGTACTTC
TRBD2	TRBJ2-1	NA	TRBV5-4	CASSLKFSGTSYNEQFF	TGTGCCAGCAGCCTAAAGTTTAGCGGGACGAGTTACAATGAGCAGTTCTTC
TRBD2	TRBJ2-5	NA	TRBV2	CASSDGSGRGYF	TGTGCCAGCAGTGATGGTAGCGGGAGAGGGTACTTC
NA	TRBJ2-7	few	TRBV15	CATSRALDADYEQYF	TGTGCCACCAGCAGAGCATTGGACGCGGACTACGAGCAGTACTTC
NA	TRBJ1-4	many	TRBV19	CASRSDLREKLFF	TGTGCCAGTAGATCAGATCTTCGTGAAAAACTGTTTTTT
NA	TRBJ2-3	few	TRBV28	CASSLSGNTQYF	TGTGCCAGCAGTTTATCCGGGAATACGCAGTATTTT
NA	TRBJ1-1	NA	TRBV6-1	CASSDRRAGAFF	TGTGCCAGCAGTGATCGCAGGGCGGGAGCTTTCTTT
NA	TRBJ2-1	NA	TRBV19	CASSIQKGNEQFF	TGTGCCAGTAGTATCCAAAAAGGCAATGAGCAGTTCTTC
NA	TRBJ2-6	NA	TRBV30	CMLDSGANVLTF	TGTATGTTAGATTCAGGGGCCAACGTCCTGACTTTC
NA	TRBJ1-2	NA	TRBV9	CASSVEAVGNYGYTF	TGTGCCAGCAGCGTAGAGGCGGTGGGAAACTATGGCTACACCTTC
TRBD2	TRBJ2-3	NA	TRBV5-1	CASSLVVLAGGDTQYF	TGCGCCAGCAGCTTGGTGGTACTAGCGGGAGGAGATACGCAGTATTTT
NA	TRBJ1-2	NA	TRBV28	CASSPVRDYGYTF	TGTGCCAGCAGTCCGGTTCGGGACTATGGCTACACCTTC
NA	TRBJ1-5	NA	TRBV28	CASSLRSHSNQPQHF	TGTGCCAGCAGTTTAAGATCCCATAGCAATCAGCCCCAGCATTTT
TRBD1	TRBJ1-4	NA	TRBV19	CASRETGGGEKLFF	TGTGCCAGTAGGGAGACAGGGGGCGGAGAAAAACTGTTTTTT
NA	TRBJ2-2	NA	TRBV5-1	CASKPGAGPGELFF	TGCGCCAGCAAGCCAGGGGCAGGGCCCGGGGAGCTGTTTTTT
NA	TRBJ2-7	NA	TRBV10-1	CASSPNANEQYF	TGCGCCAGCAGTCCTAATGCCAACGAGCAGTACTTC
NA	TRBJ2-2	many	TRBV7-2	CASAPYEGELFF	TGTGCCAGTGCTCCTTACGAGGGGGAGCTGTTTTTT
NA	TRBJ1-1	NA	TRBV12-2	CASRPETGAMNTEAFF	TGTGCAAGTCGCCCAGAGACAGGGGCCATGAACACTGAAGCTTTCTTT
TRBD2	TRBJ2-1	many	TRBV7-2	CASSPGLAGAQSQFF	TGTGCCAGCAGCCCGGGACTAGCGGGGGCCCAGAGTCAGTTCTTC
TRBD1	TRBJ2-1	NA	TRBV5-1	CASRTGTTYNEQFF	TGCGCCAGCAGGACAGGGACGACCTACAATGAGCAGTTCTTC
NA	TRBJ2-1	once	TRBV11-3	CASSLAEHNEQFF	TGTGCCAGCAGCCTAGCCGAACACAATGAGCAGTTCTTC
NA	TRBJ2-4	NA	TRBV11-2	CASSLVWRGIAKNIQYF	TGTGCCAGCAGCTTAGTCTGGCGAGGGATTGCCAAAAACATTCAGTACTTC
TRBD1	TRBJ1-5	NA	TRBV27	CASRGGQGSRQPQHF	TGTGCCAGCAGGGGAGGACAGGGTAGTCGCCAGCCCCAGCATTTT
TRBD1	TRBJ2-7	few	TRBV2	CASSDGTGNYEQYF	TGTGCCAGCAGTGACGGGACAGGGAATTACGAGCAGTACTTC
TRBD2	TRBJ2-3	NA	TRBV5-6	CASSVGAGGPGDTQYF	TGTGCCAGCAGTGTCGGAGCGGGAGGGCCAGGAGATACGCAGTATTTT
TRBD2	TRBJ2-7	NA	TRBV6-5	CASRLAGVSYEQYF	TGTGCCAGCAGACTAGCGGGAGTGTCCTACGAGCAGTACTTC
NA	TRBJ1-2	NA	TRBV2	CASSEGPRSSYGYTF	TGTGCCAGCAGTGAAGGGCCTCGGTCGAGCTATGGCTACACCTTC
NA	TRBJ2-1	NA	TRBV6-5	CASSSAYEQFF	TGTGCCAGCAGTTCAGCATATGAGCAGTTCTTC
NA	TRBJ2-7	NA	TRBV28	CAVHGGGSYEQYF	TGTGCCGTCCACGGAGGGGGCTCCTACGAGCAGTACTTC
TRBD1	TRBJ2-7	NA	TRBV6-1	CASSGGQGRYEQYF	TGTGCCAGCAGTGGGGGACAGGGGCGTTACGAGCAGTACTTC
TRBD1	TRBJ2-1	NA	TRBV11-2	CASSKPGTGGLDLFF	TGTGCCAGCAGTAAACCCGGGACAGGGGGCCTCGATCTGTTCTTC
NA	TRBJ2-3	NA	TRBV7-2	CASSPPTDTQYF	TGTGCCAGCAGCCCCCCAACAGATACGCAGTATTTT
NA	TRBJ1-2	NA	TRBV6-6	CASNTQGYQTNGYTF	TGTGCCAGCAATACCCAGGGGTACCAAACCAATGGCTACACCTTC
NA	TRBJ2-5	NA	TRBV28	CASSIRETQYF	TGTGCCAGCAGTATTCGAGAGACCCAGTACTTC
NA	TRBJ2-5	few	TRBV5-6	CASSFLETQYF	TGTGCCAGCAGCTTCCTTGAGACCCAGTACTTC